This T cell receptor (beta chain) was sequenced during a study of blood T cell repertoires in COVID-19. Study-wide background: Both acute and convalescent COVID-19 samples were obtained from the United States, Italy and Spain. From T cells, B-cell-depleted T cells, or PBMCs came the material, which was cDNA or gDNA.

Under the authors' procedure: It was from reference gene primer amplification that nucleated cell counts were estimated. The method was immunoSEQ multiplex PCR; TCRdb's version includes in-frame clones alone and lacks a portion of them. D and trimming were read from the DNA, whereas the V and J calls and clone size are those reported in that table. The table includes over 200,000 clones, under 90% detected once. Each participant's cohort was designated according to participant-reported clinical history. The CDR3 has 14 amino acids. J gave up 1 base and V 7 bases, and 6 bases lay outside the gene matches. Germline V lookup: CDR1 LNHDA, CDR2 SQIVND (reference sequence).

Sequenced sample: PBMCs or T cells enriched from blood (not recorded which). V and J are TRBV19 and TRBJ1-1, with 7 bases fitting TRBD1. The receptor was isolated from a woman aged 30 to 39 with acute COVID-19. Here the CDR3 DNA reads TGTGCCAGTACTTCCGACAGGGCGAACACTGAAGCTTTCTTT. This codes for CASTSDRANTEAFF. Filled out from reference TRBV19 and TRBJ1-1, the complete variable domain reads DGGITQSPKYLFRKEGQNVTLSCEQNLNHDAMYWYRQDPGQGLRLIYYSQIVNDFQKGDIAEGYSVSREKKESFPLTVTSAQKNPTAFYLCASTSDRANTEAFFGQGTRLTVV.